This T cell receptor beta chain emerged from a study of patients and donors after allogeneic stem cell transplantation. TCRdb reprocessed the RT-PCR reads via MiXCR and lists one record per CDR3 protein. The table lists fewer than 500,000 distinct CDR3 sequences, roughly 16% of them singletons. This clonotype was seen more than once but under ten times. V dropped 3 bases and J dropped 4; count of bases not matched to a gene: 4. The CDR3 extends over 14 amino acids. Germline-derived CDR1 and CDR2 are DFQATT and SNEGSKA (reference sequence). The clonotype was recovered from a human donor who was either an allogeneic HSCT recipient or a stem cell or donor lymphocyte infusion donor (not recorded which). It is not recorded whose cells these are; they may come from a transplant donor. The rearrangement uses TRBV20-1 and TRBJ2-3; TRBD1 matches 10 bases. The material sequenced was blood, either unsorted or a sorted T cell fraction (not recorded which). The CDR3 spells CSARGQGQADTQYF. The CDR3 bases are TGCAGTGCTAGGGGACAGGGGCAAGCAGATACGCAGTATTTT.